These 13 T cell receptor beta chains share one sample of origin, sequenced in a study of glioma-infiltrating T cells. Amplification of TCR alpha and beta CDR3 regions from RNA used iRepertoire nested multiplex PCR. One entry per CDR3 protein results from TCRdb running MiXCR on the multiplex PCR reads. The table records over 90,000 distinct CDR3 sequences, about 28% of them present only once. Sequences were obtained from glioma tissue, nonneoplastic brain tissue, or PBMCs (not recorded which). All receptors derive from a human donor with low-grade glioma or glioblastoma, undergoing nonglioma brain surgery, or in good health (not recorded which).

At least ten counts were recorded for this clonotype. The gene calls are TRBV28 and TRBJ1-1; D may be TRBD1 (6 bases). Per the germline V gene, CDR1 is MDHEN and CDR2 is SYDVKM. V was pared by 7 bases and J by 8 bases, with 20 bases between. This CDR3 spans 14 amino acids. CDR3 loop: CASTVDSIGGEAFF. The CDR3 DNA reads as TGTGCCAGCACCGTGGACAGCATTGGGGGGGAAGCTTTCTTT.

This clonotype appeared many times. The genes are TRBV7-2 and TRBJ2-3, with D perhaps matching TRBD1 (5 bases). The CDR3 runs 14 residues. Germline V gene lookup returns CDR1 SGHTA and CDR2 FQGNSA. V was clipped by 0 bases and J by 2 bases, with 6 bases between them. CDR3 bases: TGTGCCAGCAGCTTAGCGGACACCACAGATACGCAGTATTTT. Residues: CASSLADTTDTQYF. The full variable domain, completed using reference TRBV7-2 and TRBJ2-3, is GAGVSQSPSNKVTEKGKDVELRCDPISGHTALYWYRQSLGQGLEFLIYFQGNSAPDKSGLPSDRFSAERTGGSVSTLTIQRTQQEDSAVYLCASSLADTTDTQYFGPGTRLTVL.

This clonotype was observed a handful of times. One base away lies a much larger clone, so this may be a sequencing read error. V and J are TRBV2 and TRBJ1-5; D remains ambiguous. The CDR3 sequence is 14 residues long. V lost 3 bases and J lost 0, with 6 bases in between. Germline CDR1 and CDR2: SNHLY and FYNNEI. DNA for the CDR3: TGTGCCAGCAGTGAGGCTTATAGCAATCAGCCCCAGCATTTT. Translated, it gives CASSEAYSNQPQHF.

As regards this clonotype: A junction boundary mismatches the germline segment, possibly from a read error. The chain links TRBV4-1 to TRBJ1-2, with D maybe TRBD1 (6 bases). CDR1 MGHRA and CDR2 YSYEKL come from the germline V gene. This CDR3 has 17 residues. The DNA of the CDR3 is TGCTCCAGCAGCCAAGATCCCCATCAGTACAGGGACTATGGCTACACCTTC. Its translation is CSSSQDPHQYRDYGYTF.

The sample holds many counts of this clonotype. CDR3 loop: CASSFRDRPYEQYF. The CDR3 coding sequence is TGTGCCAGCAGTTTCCGGGACAGGCCCTACGAGCAGTACTTC. The chain joins TRBV12-3 or TRBV12-4 to TRBJ2-7, with 8 bases lining up with TRBD1. V dropped 3 bases and J dropped 2; count of bases not matched to a gene: 3. The CDR3 extends over 14 amino acids.

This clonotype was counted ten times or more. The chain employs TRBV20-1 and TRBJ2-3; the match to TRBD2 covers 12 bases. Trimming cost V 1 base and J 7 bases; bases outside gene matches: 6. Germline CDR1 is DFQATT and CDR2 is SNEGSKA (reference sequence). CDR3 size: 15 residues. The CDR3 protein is CSARGPSGGANTQYF. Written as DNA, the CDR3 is TGCAGTGCTAGAGGACCTAGCGGGGGGGCGAATACGCAGTATTTT.

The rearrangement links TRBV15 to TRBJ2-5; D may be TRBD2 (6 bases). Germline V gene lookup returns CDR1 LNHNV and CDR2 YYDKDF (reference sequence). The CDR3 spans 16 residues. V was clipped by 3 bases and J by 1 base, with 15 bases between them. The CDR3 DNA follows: TGTGCCACCAGCAGCTTACCCTTACTAGCCCAAGAGACCCAGTACTTC. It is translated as CATSSLPLLAQETQYF.

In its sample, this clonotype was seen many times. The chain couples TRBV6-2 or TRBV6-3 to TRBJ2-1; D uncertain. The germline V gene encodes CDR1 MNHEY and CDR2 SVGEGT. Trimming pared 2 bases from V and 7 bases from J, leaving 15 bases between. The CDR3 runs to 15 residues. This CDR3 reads CASSYGLRLQNEQFF. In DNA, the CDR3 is TGTGCCAGCAGTTACGGTTTGCGTCTACAAAATGAGCAGTTCTTC.

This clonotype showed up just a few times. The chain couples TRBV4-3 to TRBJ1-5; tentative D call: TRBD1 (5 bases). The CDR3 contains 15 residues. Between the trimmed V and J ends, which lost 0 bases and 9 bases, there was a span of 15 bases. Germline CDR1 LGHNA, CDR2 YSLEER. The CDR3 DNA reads TGCGCCAGCAGCCAAGATACCCCAGGGTCGGGGCCCCAGCATTTT. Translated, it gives CASSQDTPGSGPQHF.

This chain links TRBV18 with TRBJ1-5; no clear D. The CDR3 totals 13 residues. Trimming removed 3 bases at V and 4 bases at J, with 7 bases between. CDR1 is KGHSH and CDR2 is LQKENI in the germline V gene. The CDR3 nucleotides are TGTGCCAGCTCACCCGAAAGTAATCAGCCCCAGCATTTT. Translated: CASSPESNQPQHF.

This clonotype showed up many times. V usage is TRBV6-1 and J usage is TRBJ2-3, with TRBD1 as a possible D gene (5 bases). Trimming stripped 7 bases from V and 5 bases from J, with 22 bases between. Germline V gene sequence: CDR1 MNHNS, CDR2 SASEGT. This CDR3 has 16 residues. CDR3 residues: CASTEGYGFQGDTQYF. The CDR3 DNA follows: TGTGCCAGCACCGAAGGATACGGGTTCCAGGGAGATACGCAGTATTTT.

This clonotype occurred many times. The CDR3 DNA is TGTGCCAGCAGGCAGGGCACCGGGGAGCTGTTTTTT. Amino acids: CASRQGTGELFF. This chain joins TRBV6-1 and TRBJ2-2, with D tentatively TRBD1 (5 bases). Germline V gene lookup returns CDR1 MNHNS and CDR2 SASEGT. V lost 6 bases, J lost 4 bases, and 6 bases lay in between. The CDR3 consists of 12 residues.

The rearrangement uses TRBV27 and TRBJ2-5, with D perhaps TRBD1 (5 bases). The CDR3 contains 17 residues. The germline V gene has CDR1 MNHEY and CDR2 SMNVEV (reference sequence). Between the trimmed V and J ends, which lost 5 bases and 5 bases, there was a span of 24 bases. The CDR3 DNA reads TGTGCCAGCAGTCCAAGACAGAGAGGCTTATATGCGGAGACCCAGTACTTC. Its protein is CASSPRQRGLYAETQYF.